These 32 T cell receptor beta chains came from one sample sequenced in a study of T cell responses to AZD1222 COVID-19 vaccine. Assay used: immunoSEQ multiplex PCR; TCRdb lists only in-frame clones, some missing. Of roughly 150,000 clones in the sample, more than 70% were seen once. This specimen was peripheral blood, taken on day 0 of MenACWY control vaccination. The receptors shown here come from an adult in good health.

The chain employs TRBV11-3 and TRBJ2-3; D may be TRBD2 (5 bases). The germline CDR1 and CDR2 sequences are SGHNT and YENEEA. The CDR3 sequence is 18 residues long. V dropped 3 bases and J dropped 2 bases, with 21 bases sitting between them. The CDR3 DNA reads TGTGCCAGCAGCTTGAAAAGCCCGGAGGAGCGGTCCACAGATACGCAGTATTTT. It encodes CASSLKSPEERSTDTQYF.

The chain recombines TRBV27 with TRBJ1-5, with D unclear. The CDR3 length is 12 residues. Per germline, CDR1 MNHEY and CDR2 SMNVEV (reference sequence). The V end lost 2 bases, the J end lost 4 bases, and 3 bases lay between the germline ends. Here the CDR3 DNA reads TGTGCCAGCAGTTTAGGTAATCAGCCCCAGCATTTT. It codes for CASSLGNQPQHF.

V gene TRBV5-1 combines with J gene TRBJ1-1, with D unresolved. The CDR3 sequence is 14 residues long. In germline, CDR1 is SGHRS, CDR2 YFSETQ. V lost 0 bases, J lost 4 bases, and 10 bases lay in between. The CDR3 loop is CASSLGVLSTEAFF. CDR3 sequence (DNA): TGCGCCAGCAGCTTGGGCGTGTTGAGCACTGAAGCTTTCTTT. Full variable domain (rest looked up from reference TRBV5-1 and TRBJ1-1): KAGVTQTPRYLIKTRGQQVTLSCSPISGHRSVSWYQQTPGQGLQFLFEYFSETQRNKGNFPGRFSGRQFSNSRSEMNVSTLELGDSALYLCASSLGVLSTEAFFGQGTRLTVV.

The rearrangement links TRBV25-1 to TRBJ1-2; D remains unclear. Per the germline V gene, CDR1 is MGHDK and CDR2 is SYGVNS. The ends were cut back, 5 bases at V and 5 bases at J, with 9 bases in the middle. The CDR3 consists of 12 residues. As DNA, the CDR3 is TGTGCCAGCAGTAGGTACCTATATGGCTACACCTTC. It translates to CASSRYLYGYTF.

The chain employs TRBV7-2 and TRBJ2-7; D remains ambiguous. The CDR3 extends over 14 amino acids. The germline V and J ends were trimmed by 4 bases and 3 bases, with 13 bases remaining between them. Germline CDR1 and CDR2: SGHTA and FQGNSA. CDR3 sequence (DNA): TGTGCCAGCAGCTACGCGACCGGTCTCTACGAGCAGTACTTC. It yields the protein CASSYATGLYEQYF.

V gene TRBV2 combines with J gene TRBJ2-3, with TRBD1 matching over 7 bases. Germline loops: CDR1 SNHLY, CDR2 FYNNEI. V trimming: 3 bases; J trimming: 4 bases; junction bases outside the gene matches: 4. This CDR3 contains 14 residues. The CDR3 DNA reads as TGTGCCAGCAGTGATCGAACAGGGGCAGATACGCAGTATTTT. Encoded protein: CASSDRTGADTQYF.

This clone was recorded only once. Other DNA sequences in this sample translate to the same CDR3. V gene TRBV3-1 (or the pseudogene TRBV3-2) combines with J gene TRBJ1-1; 7 nucleotides align to TRBD1. Losses at the gene ends were 4 bases for V and 4 bases for J; bases not matched to a gene: 3. Germline V lookup: CDR1 LGHDT, CDR2 YNNKEL (reference sequence). The CDR3 extends over 13 amino acids. CDR3 sequence (DNA): TGTGCCAGCAGCCGAGGGGGCGGCACTGAAGCTTTCTTT. Its translation is CASSRGGGTEAFF.

The V gene is TRBV5-5, the J gene TRBJ1-4; D gene unclear. Trimming removed 0 bases at V and 4 bases at J, with 7 bases between. The CDR3 consists of 14 residues. Germline V lookup: CDR1 SGHKS, CDR2 YYEKEE (reference sequence). CDR3 coding DNA: TGTGCCAGCAGCTTGGGAAATTTTAATGAAAAACTGTTTTTT. It specifies CASSLGNFNEKLFF.

This chain uses TRBV7-8 with TRBJ1-1; possible D gene TRBD1, 5 bases. The germline V gene encodes CDR1 SGHVS and CDR2 FQNEAQ. The V and J ends lost 2 bases and 5 bases respectively, with 9 bases between them. This CDR3 has 13 residues. This CDR3 is CASSLNGGTEAFF. Written as DNA, the CDR3 is TGTGCCAGCAGCTTAAATGGGGGGACTGAAGCTTTCTTT. The whole variable domain, filled in from reference TRBV7-8 and TRBJ1-1, reads GAGVSQSPRYKVAKRGQDVALRCDPISGHVSLFWYQQALGQGPEFLTYFQNEAQLDKSGLPSDRFFAERPEGSVSTLKIQRTQQEDSAVYLCASSLNGGTEAFFGQGTRLTVV.

V and J are TRBV5-1 and TRBJ1-2; D gene uncertain. This CDR3 region has 15 residues. Germline CDR1 and CDR2: SGHRS and YFSETQ. Trimming left V 3 bases short and J 6 bases short, with 18 bases between. Here the CDR3 DNA reads TGCGCCAGCAGCTCCCATGACGCCGGTAGCCATGGCTACACCTTC. Translated: CASSSHDAGSHGYTF.

V and J are TRBV6-6 and TRBJ1-1; D not resolved. The CDR3 extends over 10 amino acids. Germline CDR1 MNHNY, CDR2 SVGAGI (reference sequence). The V and J ends lost 5 bases and 6 bases respectively, with 4 bases between them. CDR3 region: CASSASEAFF. For the CDR3, the DNA is TGTGCCAGCAGTGCCTCTGAAGCTTTCTTT.

The chain couples TRBV9 to TRBJ1-4; D is possibly TRBD1 (5 bases). The CDR3 loop spans 15 amino acids. Germline CDR1 is SGDLS and CDR2 is YYNGEE. V lost 1 base to trimming and J lost 3 bases, with 10 bases between them. The chain's CDR3 is CASSVRSGANEKLFF. The CDR3 coding sequence is TGTGCCAGCAGCGTACGATCGGGGGCTAATGAAAAACTGTTTTTT.

The chain combines TRBV5-4 with TRBJ1-1, with a tentative D call TRBD1 (5 bases). The V end lost 4 bases, the J end lost 2 bases, and 9 bases lay between the germline ends. The germline V gene encodes CDR1 SGHNT and CDR2 YYREEE (reference sequence). The CDR3 has 13 amino acids. Here the CDR3 reads CASSLDSNTEAFF. For the CDR3, the DNA is TGTGCCAGCAGCCTCGACAGTAACACTGAAGCTTTCTTT. Combining the CDR3 with reference TRBV5-4 and TRBJ1-1 gives the whole variable domain ETGVTQSPTHLIKTRGQQVTLRCSSQSGHNTVSWYQQALGQGPQFIFQYYREEENGRGNFPPRFSGLQFPNYSSELNVNALELDDSALYLCASSLDSNTEAFFGQGTRLTVV.

The chain has TRBV19 and TRBJ2-1, with 13 bases fitting TRBD2. The CDR3 runs to 15 residues. Germline V gene data show CDR1 as LNHDA and CDR2 as SQIVND (reference sequence). V shed 6 bases and J 7 bases; nucleotides not matched to a gene: 6. In DNA form, the CDR3 reads TGTGCCAGTAGGTTCGGGACTAGCGGGATGAATGAGCAGTTCTTC. It specifies CASRFGTSGMNEQFF.

This clone showed up just a few times. The rearrangement joins TRBV28 to TRBJ1-5, with TRBD1 matching 7 bases. V dropped 5 bases and J dropped 7; count of bases not matched to a gene: 8. The germline V gene has CDR1 MDHEN and CDR2 SYDVKM. CDR3 length: 14 residues. The CDR3 DNA sequence: TGTGCCAGCAGTGTCCCGACAGGGTACCAGCCCCAGCATTTT. This codes for CASSVPTGYQPQHF.

CDR3 region: CASSLEQNSPLHF. The CDR3 region has the DNA TGTGCCAGCAGTTTAGAACAGAATTCACCCCTCCACTTT. The rearrangement links TRBV12-3 or TRBV12-4 to TRBJ1-6, with D hard to call. This CDR3 region has 13 residues. Between the trimmed V and J ends, which lost 1 base and 7 bases, there was a span of 5 bases.

J is TRBJ2-2 and V is TRBV5-1; D gene uncertain. The length of the CDR3 is 16 residues. Germline V CDR1 and CDR2: SGHRS, YFSETQ. V was trimmed by 0 bases and J by 1 base, leaving 10 bases between them. The CDR3, as DNA: TGCGCCAGCAGCTTGGCTTCTCCAAAGAACACCGGGGAGCTGTTTTTT. Translated: CASSLASPKNTGELFF.

The rearrangement links TRBV11-3 to TRBJ2-3; D may be TRBD1 (5 bases). The V gene's germline CDR1 is SGHNT and CDR2 YENEEA. The ends were cut back, 3 bases at V and 4 bases at J, with 8 bases in the middle. The CDR3 runs 13 residues. CDR3 DNA: TGTGCCAGCAGCTTTCAGGGCCCAGATACGCAGTATTTT. Protein: CASSFQGPDTQYF.

The chain uses TRBV12-5 and TRBJ2-7; 7 nucleotides align to TRBD1. The CDR3 runs 15 residues. Germline CDR1 is LGHNT and CDR2 is FRNRAP. The junction had 9 bases not matched to a gene; V was cut back by 1 base and J by 6 bases. The CDR3 nucleotides are TGTGCTAGTGGTTTGGAACCACAGGGGATGGGCGAGCAGTACTTC. Translated: CASGLEPQGMGEQYF.

This chain links TRBV21-1 with TRBJ2-3; TRBD2 is the table's D call and was not checked against the DNA. TRBV21-1 is designated a pseudogene. The CDR3 runs 14 residues. DNA of the CDR3: TGTGCCAGCATCCAAAGATCCTACACAGATACGCAGTATTTT. Encoded protein: CASIQRSYTDTQYF.

Only a few counts were recorded for this clone. CDR3 DNA sequence: TGTGCCAGCCTGAAGGGCAGGGGACCTAACACCGGGGAGCTGTTTTTT. It is translated as CASLKGRGPNTGELFF. V usage is TRBV7-2 and J usage is TRBJ2-2; a weak D match, TRBD1 (6 bases). CDR1 and CDR2 (germline): SGHTA, FQGNSA. CDR3 length: 16 residues. Trimming shortened V by 8 bases and J by 2 bases, and 18 bases separated the two germline ends.

This clone appeared a single time. The rearrangement uses TRBV9 and TRBJ1-2, with D perhaps matching TRBD1 (6 bases). Germline-derived CDR1 and CDR2 are SGDLS and YYNGEE. Trimming removed 5 bases from V and 8 bases from J, with 22 bases in between. This CDR3 spans 15 amino acids. The CDR3 protein is CASRYRVSSVGGYTF. As DNA, the CDR3 is TGTGCCAGCAGGTACAGGGTTTCATCGGTCGGGGGCTACACCTTC.

CDR3 region: CASSPSTSFYSYEQYF. As DNA, the CDR3 is TGTGCCAGCAGCCCTTCGACAAGCTTCTACTCCTACGAGCAGTACTTC. The J gene is TRBJ2-7, the V gene TRBV7-2; D gene uncertain. Trimming removed 5 bases from V and 0 bases from J, with 17 bases in between. The V gene's germline CDR1 is SGHTA and CDR2 FQGNSA. CDR3 length equals 16 residues.

The rearrangement links TRBV5-6 to TRBJ1-4; 7 bases line up with TRBD1. This CDR3 is 16 amino acids long. V trimming: 3 bases; J trimming: 0 bases; junction bases outside the gene matches: 5. CDR1 and CDR2 from the germline V gene are SGHDT and YYEEEE. DNA for the CDR3: TGTGCCAGCAGCTCGACAGGGAGGTCAACTAATGAAAAACTGTTTTTT. Translation gives CASSSTGRSTNEKLFF.

V gene TRBV20-1 combines with J gene TRBJ2-5; 7 bases map to TRBD2. The V gene's germline CDR1 is DFQATT and CDR2 SNEGSKA (reference sequence). V shed 3 bases and J 5 bases; nucleotides not matched to a gene: 6. The CDR3 is made up of 13 amino acids. The CDR3 is CSASGSGAETQYF. The CDR3 region has the DNA TGCAGTGCTAGTGGGAGCGGGGCGGAGACCCAGTACTTC.

CDR3 in DNA: TGTGCCAGCAGCTTAAACCGGGACAGGGGAGGCACCATATATTTT. It is translated as CASSLNRDRGGTIYF. V and J are TRBV7-6 and TRBJ1-3; TRBD1 aligns across 10 bases. The germline V gene encodes CDR1 SGHVS and CDR2 FNYEAQ. The CDR3 totals 15 residues. The V gene end was trimmed by 2 bases and the J gene end by 9 bases; junction bases not matched to a gene: 7.

The chain combines TRBV6-5 with TRBJ2-3; D possibly corresponds to TRBD2 (6 bases). The V end lost 8 bases, the J end lost 6 bases, and 15 bases lay between the germline ends. Per the germline V gene, CDR1 is MNHEY and CDR2 is SVGAGI. This CDR3 comprises 13 residues. This chain's CDR3 is CASRGAGADTQYF. The CDR3 region has the DNA TGTGCCAGCCGGGGAGCGGGCGCCGATACGCAGTATTTT.

The chain is built from TRBV14 and TRBJ2-3, with TRBD2 identical over 8 bases. The germline V gene encodes CDR1 SGHDN and CDR2 FVKESK. V lost 8 bases and J lost 2; bases outside the gene matches: 3. The CDR3 contains 13 residues. CDR3 bases: TGTGCCAGCCGGCGGGGGGCCACAGATACGCAGTATTTT. Amino acids: CASRRGATDTQYF.

The sample holds a few counts of this clone. The genes are TRBV19 and TRBJ2-1, with D perhaps TRBD2 (6 bases). The ends were cut back, 2 bases at V and 8 bases at J, with 22 bases in the middle. The CDR3 contains 17 residues. Per the germline V gene, CDR1 is LNHDA and CDR2 is SQIVND (reference sequence). Here the CDR3 reads CASSISGGSGMGDEQFF. DNA for the CDR3: TGTGCCAGTAGTATAAGCGGAGGGAGCGGTATGGGGGATGAGCAGTTCTTC. The complete variable domain, with remaining parts taken from reference TRBV19 and TRBJ2-1, reads DGGITQSPKYLFRKEGQNVTLSCEQNLNHDAMYWYRQDPGQGLRLIYYSQIVNDFQKGDIAEGYSVSREKKESFPLTVTSAQKNPTAFYLCASSISGGSGMGDEQFFGPGTRLTVL.

This clone turned up a few times. This chain uses TRBV30 with TRBJ1-4; D is unresolved. The CDR3 length is 16 residues. The germline V gene has CDR1 GTSNPN and CDR2 SVGIG (reference sequence). Trimming removed 2 bases from V and 6 bases from J, with 19 bases in between. The CDR3 sequence is CAWSWDFSDPDEKLFF. CDR3 bases: TGTGCCTGGAGTTGGGATTTTAGCGACCCTGATGAAAAACTGTTTTTT.

This chain joins TRBV3-1 (or the pseudogene TRBV3-2) and TRBJ2-7; 8 nucleotides align to TRBD2. Germline CDR1 LGHDT, CDR2 YNNKEL (reference sequence). V was pared by 1 base and J by 3 bases, with 5 bases of the junction left unmatched. This CDR3 is 15 amino acids long. The chain's CDR3 is CASSQGSLAGYEQYF. In DNA form, the CDR3 reads TGTGCCAGCAGCCAAGGAAGTCTAGCGGGCTACGAGCAGTACTTC.

The chain recombines TRBV7-2 with TRBJ1-1, with D tentatively TRBD1 (5 bases). Trimming cost V 7 bases and J 2 bases, with 14 bases left between them. Germline V lookup: CDR1 SGHTA, CDR2 FQGNSA. There are 14 residues in the CDR3. This CDR3 is CASTETVLNTEAFF. The CDR3, as DNA: TGTGCCAGCACCGAGACAGTTCTTAACACTGAAGCTTTCTTT.